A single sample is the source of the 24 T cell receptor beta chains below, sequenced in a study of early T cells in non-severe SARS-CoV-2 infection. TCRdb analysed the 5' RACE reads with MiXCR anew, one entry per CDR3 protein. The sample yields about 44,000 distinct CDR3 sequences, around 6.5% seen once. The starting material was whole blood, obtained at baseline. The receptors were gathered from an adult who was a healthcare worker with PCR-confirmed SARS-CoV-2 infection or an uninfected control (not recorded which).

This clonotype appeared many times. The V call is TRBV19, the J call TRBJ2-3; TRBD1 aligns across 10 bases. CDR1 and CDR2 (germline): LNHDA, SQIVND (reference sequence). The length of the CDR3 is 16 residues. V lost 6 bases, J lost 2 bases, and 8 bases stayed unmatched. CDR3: CASRDRGSLYTDTQYF. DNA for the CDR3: TGTGCCAGTAGGGACAGGGGGTCCCTCTACACAGATACGCAGTATTTT.

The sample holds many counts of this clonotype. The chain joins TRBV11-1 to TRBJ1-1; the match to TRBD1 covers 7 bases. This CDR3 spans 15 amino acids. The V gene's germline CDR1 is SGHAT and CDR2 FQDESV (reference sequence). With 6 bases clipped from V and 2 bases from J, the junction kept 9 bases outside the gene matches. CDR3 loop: CASRREGQLNTEAFF. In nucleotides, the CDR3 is TGTGCCAGCAGACGAGAGGGACAGCTTAACACTGAAGCTTTCTTT.

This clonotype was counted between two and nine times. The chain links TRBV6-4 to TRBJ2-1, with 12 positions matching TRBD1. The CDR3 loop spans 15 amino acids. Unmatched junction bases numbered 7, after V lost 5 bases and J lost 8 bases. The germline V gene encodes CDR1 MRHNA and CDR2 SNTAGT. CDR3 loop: CASSPRDRGLDEQFF. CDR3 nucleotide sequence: TGTGCCAGCAGTCCCCGGGACAGGGGGCTTGATGAGCAGTTCTTC.

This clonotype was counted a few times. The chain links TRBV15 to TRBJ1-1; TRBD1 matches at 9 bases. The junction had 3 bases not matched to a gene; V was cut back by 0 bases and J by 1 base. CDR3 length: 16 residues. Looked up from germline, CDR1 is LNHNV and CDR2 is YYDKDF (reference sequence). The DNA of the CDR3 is TGTGCCACCAGCAGAGAGGACAGGGGCGGGAACACTGAAGCTTTCTTT. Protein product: CATSREDRGGNTEAFF.

DNA for the CDR3: TGTGCCAGCAGCGGAGGGGGAATTGGCAAAAACATTCAGTACTTC. It specifies CASSGGGIGKNIQYF. The rearrangement links TRBV4-2 to TRBJ2-4; D is possibly TRBD1 or TRBD2 (6 bases each). CDR1 LGHNA and CDR2 YNFKEQ come from the germline V gene. Deletions cut 5 bases from V and 3 bases from J, with 14 bases between. The length of the CDR3 is 15 residues.

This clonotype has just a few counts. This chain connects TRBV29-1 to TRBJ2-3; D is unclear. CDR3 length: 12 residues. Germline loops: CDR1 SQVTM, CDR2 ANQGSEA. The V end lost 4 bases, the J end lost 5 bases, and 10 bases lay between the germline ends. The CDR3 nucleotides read TGCAGCGTTGTCAGGTCGGGAGATACGCAGTATTTT. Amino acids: CSVVRSGDTQYF.

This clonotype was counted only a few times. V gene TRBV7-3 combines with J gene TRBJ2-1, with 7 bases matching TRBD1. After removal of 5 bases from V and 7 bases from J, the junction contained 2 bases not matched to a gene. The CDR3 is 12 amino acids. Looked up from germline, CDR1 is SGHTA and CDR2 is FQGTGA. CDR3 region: CASSRQGNEQFF. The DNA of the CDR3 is TGTGCCAGCAGCCGACAGGGTAATGAGCAGTTCTTC.

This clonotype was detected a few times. The CDR3 sequence is CAINGQHQETQYF. CDR3 bases: TGTGCCATCAACGGACAGCACCAAGAGACCCAGTACTTC. The J gene is TRBJ2-5, the V gene TRBV10-3; a possible D gene is TRBD1 (6 bases). V was pared by 7 bases and J by 0 bases, with 9 bases between. Germline CDR1 is ENHRY and CDR2 is SYGVKD. The CDR3 is 13 residues long.

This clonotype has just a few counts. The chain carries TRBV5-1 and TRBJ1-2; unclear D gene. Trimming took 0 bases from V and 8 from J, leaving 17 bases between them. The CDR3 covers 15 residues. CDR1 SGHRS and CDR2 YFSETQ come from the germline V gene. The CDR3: CASSLVGQFGKGYTF. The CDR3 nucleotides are TGCGCCAGCAGCTTGGTCGGCCAATTCGGCAAGGGCTACACCTTC.

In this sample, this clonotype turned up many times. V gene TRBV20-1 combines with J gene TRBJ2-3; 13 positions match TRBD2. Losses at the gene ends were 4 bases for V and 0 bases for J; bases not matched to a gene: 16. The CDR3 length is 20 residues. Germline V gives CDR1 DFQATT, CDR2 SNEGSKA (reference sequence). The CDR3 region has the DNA TGCAGTGCTAAAACTACCCTAAGGACTAGCGGGGGCCTTAGCACAGATACGCAGTATTTT. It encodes CSAKTTLRTSGGLSTDTQYF.

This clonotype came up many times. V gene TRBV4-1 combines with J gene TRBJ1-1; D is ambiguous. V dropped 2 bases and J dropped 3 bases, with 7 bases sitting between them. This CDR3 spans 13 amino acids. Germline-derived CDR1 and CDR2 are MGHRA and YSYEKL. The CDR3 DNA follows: TGCGCCAGCAGCCAAACGGCGGACACTGAAGCTTTCTTT. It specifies CASSQTADTEAFF.

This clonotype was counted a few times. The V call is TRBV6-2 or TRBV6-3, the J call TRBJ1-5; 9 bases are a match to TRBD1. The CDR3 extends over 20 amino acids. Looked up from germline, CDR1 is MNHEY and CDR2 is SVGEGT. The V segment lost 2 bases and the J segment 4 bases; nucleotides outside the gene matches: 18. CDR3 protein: CASSYHPGQGGPRLNQPQHF. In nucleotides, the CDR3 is TGTGCCAGCAGTTACCACCCGGGACAGGGAGGGCCCCGATTAAATCAGCCCCAGCATTTT.

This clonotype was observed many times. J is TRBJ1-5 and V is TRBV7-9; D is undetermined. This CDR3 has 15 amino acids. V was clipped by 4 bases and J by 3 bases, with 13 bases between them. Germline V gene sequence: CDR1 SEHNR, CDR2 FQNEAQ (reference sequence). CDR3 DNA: TGTGCCAGCAGCTCCGGAGACGCCTTCAATCAGCCCCAGCATTTT. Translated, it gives CASSSGDAFNQPQHF.

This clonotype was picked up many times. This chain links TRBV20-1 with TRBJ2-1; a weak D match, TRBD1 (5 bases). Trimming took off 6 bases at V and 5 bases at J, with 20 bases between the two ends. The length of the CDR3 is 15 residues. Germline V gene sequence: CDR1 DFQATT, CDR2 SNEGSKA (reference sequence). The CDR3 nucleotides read TGCAGTGCCGCCATCCCTTCTACAGGAAACAATGAGCAGTTCTTC. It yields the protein CSAAIPSTGNNEQFF.

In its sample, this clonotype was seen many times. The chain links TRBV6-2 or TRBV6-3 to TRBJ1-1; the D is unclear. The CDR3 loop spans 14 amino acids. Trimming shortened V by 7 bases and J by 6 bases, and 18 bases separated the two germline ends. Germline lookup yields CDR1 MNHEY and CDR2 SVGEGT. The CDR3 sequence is CASITEGVIAEAFF. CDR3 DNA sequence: TGTGCCAGCATTACTGAGGGAGTTATCGCTGAAGCTTTCTTT.

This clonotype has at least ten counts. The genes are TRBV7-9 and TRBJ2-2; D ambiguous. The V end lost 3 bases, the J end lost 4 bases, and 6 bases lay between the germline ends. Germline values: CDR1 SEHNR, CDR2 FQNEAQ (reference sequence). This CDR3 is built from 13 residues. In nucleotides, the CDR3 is TGTGCCAGCAGCTTTACTCTCACCGGGGAGCTGTTTTTT. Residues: CASSFTLTGELFF.

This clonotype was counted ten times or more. In DNA, the CDR3 is TGCAGCGGGCGGGGGGGGCCCCCCACAAGTGAGCAGTTCTTC. This codes for CSGRGGPPTSEQFF. The V call is TRBV29-1, the J call TRBJ2-1, with 9 bases matching TRBD2. V gave up 7 bases and J gave up 9 bases; unmatched junction bases: 13. This CDR3 contains 14 residues. Germline lookup yields CDR1 SQVTM and CDR2 ANQGSEA.

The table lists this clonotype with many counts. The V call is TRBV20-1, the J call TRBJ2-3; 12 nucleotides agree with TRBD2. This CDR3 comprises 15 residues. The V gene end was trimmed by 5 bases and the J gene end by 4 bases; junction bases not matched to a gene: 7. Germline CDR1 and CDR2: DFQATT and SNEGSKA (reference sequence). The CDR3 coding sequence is TGCAGTGCTGCTAGCGGGGGGGTCGGGGCAGATACGCAGTATTTT. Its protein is CSAASGGVGADTQYF.

This chain's CDR3 is CASSKSGGNTGELFF. The CDR3 coding sequence is TGCGCCAGCAGCAAGAGCGGGGGGAACACCGGGGAGCTGTTTTTT. The chain links TRBV5-1 to TRBJ2-2; TRBD2 aligns across 8 bases. Germline CDR1 SGHRS, CDR2 YFSETQ. J lost 1 base, V lost 4 bases, and 3 bases had no gene match. The CDR3 is 15 residues long.

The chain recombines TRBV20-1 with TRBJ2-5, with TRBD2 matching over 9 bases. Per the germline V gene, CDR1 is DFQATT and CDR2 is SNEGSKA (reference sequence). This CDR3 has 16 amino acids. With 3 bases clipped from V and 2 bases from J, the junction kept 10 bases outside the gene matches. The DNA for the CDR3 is TGCAGTGCTAGCGCTATTAGCGGGGGCCAACAAGAGACCCAGTACTTC. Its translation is CSASAISGGQQETQYF.

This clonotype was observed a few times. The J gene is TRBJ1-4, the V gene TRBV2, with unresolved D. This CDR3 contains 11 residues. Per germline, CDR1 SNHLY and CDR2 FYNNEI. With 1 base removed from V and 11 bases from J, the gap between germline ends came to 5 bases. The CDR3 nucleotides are TGTGCCAGCAGTGAAGGGAGGAAACTGTTTTTT. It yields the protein CASSEGRKLFF.

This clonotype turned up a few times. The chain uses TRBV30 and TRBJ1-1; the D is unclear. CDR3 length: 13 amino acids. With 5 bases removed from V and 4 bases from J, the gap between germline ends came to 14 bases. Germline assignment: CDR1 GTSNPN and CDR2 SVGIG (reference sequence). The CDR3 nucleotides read TGTGCCTGGCAGCTGGTTGAGGGCACTGAAGCTTTCTTT. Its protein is CAWQLVEGTEAFF.

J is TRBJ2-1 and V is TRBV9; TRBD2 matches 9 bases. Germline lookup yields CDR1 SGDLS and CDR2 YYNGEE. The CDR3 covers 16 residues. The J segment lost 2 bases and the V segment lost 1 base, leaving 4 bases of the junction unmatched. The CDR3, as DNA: TGTGCCAGCAGCGTATCGGGCGGGAGGGCCTACAATGAGCAGTTCTTC. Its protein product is CASSVSGGRAYNEQFF. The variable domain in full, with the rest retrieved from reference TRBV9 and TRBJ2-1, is DSGVTQTPKHLITATGQRVTLRCSPRSGDLSVYWYQQSLDQGLQFLIQYYNGEERAKGNILERFSAQQFPDLHSELNLSSLELGDSALYFCASSVSGGRAYNEQFFGPGTRLTVL.

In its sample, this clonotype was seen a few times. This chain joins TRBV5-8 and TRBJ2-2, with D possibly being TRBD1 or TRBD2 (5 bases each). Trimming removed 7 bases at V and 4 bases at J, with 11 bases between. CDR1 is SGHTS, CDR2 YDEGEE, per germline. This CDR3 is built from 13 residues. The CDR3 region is CASLGPFTGELFF. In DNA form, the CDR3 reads TGTGCCAGCCTGGGACCTTTCACCGGGGAGCTGTTTTTT.